Described below is a single TCR beta chain sequence and its context. Its antigen is currently unknown. The sample is drawn from a study of post-analysis software for immune sequencing data. Turning to the study itself: Both relapsing-remitting and secondary progressive multiple sclerosis featured among the disease courses, as did progressive-relapsing multiple sclerosis. General study results and limits: The study found significantly lower normalized Chao1 diversity in multiple sclerosis patients than in controls. Controls showed lower frequencies than patients for roughly five TRBV segments, and TRBV5-6, TRBV5-1 and TRBV20-1 were among these. Under F measure analysis, samples from one preparation batch co-clustered strongly.

Looked up from germline, CDR1 is MGHRA and CDR2 is YSYEKL. Trimming cost V 2 bases and J 6 bases, with 17 bases left between them. This CDR3 is 16 amino acids long. TCR beta libraries were prepared from cDNA with unique molecular identifiers. cDNA molecules numbering 450,000 to 650,000 came from roughly 1.1 to 9.2 million T cells. Via MiXCR, TCRdb re-called the PCR reads, giving one row per CDR3 protein. The table lists approximately 460,000 distinct CDR3 sequences, nearly 45% of them singletons. This TCR was sampled from a girl aged 10-17 years with multiple sclerosis. Input material: blood. J is TRBJ2-1 and V is TRBV4-1, with D perhaps matching TRBD2 (7 bases). The DNA of the CDR3 is TGCGCCAGCAGCCAACCAACACGGGGGGCAGGCAATGAGCAGTTCTTC. Translation: CASSQPTRGAGNEQFF.